The 12 T cell receptor beta chains below were found in one sample sequenced in a study of blood T cell repertoires in COVID-19. Only in-frame clones appear in the TCRdb table, and some are missing; sequencing was by immunoSEQ multiplex PCR. In the table there are around 300,000 clones, 75% to 90% of which are singletons. Sequences were obtained from peripheral blood. The receptors originated from a man aged 45-60 years with acute or convalescent COVID-19.

The chain couples TRBV12-5 to TRBJ1-1, with a weak D call TRBD1 (5 bases). The V gene's germline CDR1 is LGHNT and CDR2 FRNRAP. V was shortened by 3 bases and J by 6 bases, with 14 bases between the two germline ends. The length of the CDR3 is 14 residues. The CDR3 loop reads CASGFAMRGAEAFF. The CDR3 nucleotides read TGTGCTAGTGGTTTCGCTATGCGGGGGGCTGAAGCTTTCTTT.

The table lists this clone with a count of one. The chain recombines TRBV7-9 with TRBJ1-2; the D is unclear. The CDR3 spans 15 residues. Germline V gives CDR1 SEHNR, CDR2 FQNEAQ (reference sequence). V dropped 5 bases and J dropped 2 bases, with 15 bases sitting between them. CDR3 sequence (DNA): TGTGCCAGCAGCCCCCCCCAGCGGAAAAACTATGGCTACACCTTC. Protein product: CASSPPQRKNYGYTF.

This chain links TRBV5-1 with TRBJ2-5, with D tentatively TRBD1 (5 bases). Trimming took 0 bases from V and 2 from J, leaving 11 bases between them. This CDR3 comprises 15 residues. Germline CDR1 is SGHRS and CDR2 is YFSETQ. CDR3 sequence: CASSLARQLQETQYF. The CDR3 bases are TGCGCCAGCAGCTTGGCCCGACAGTTACAAGAGACCCAGTACTTC. Complete variable domain (other parts from reference TRBV5-1 and TRBJ2-5): KAGVTQTPRYLIKTRGQQVTLSCSPISGHRSVSWYQQTPGQGLQFLFEYFSETQRNKGNFPGRFSGRQFSNSRSEMNVSTLELGDSALYLCASSLARQLQETQYFGPGTRLLVL.

V gene TRBV2 combines with J gene TRBJ2-7; D is unresolved. The germline V and J ends were trimmed by 6 bases and 5 bases, with 8 bases remaining between them. The CDR3 is 11 residues long. The germline gives CDR1 SNHLY, CDR2 FYNNEI. The CDR3 reads CASSFQNEQYF. In DNA, the CDR3 is TGTGCCAGCAGCTTCCAGAACGAGCAGTACTTC.

This clone was counted a few times. The chain uses TRBV30 and TRBJ1-1; D is ambiguous. Germline V gives CDR1 GTSNPN, CDR2 SVGIG (reference sequence). The CDR3 spans 14 residues. With 2 bases removed from V and 0 bases from J, the gap between germline ends came to 10 bases. CDR3 coding DNA: TGTGCCTGGAGTTCCTCCGGTCTGAACACTGAAGCTTTCTTT. This translates into CAWSSSGLNTEAFF. The full variable domain, its missing parts supplied by reference TRBV30 and TRBJ1-1, is SQTIHQWPATLVQPVGSPLSLECTVEGTSNPNLYWYRQAAGRGLQLLFYSVGIGQISSEVPQNLSASRPQDRQFILSSKKLLLSDSGFYLCAWSSSGLNTEAFFGQGTRLTVV.

The chain combines TRBV7-9 with TRBJ1-2; 10 positions agree with TRBD1. This CDR3 comprises 17 residues. The germline gives CDR1 SEHNR, CDR2 FQNEAQ (reference sequence). J lost 2 bases, V lost 2 bases, and 8 bases had no gene match. CDR3 protein: CASSLLRDRGSNYGYTF. The CDR3 coding sequence is TGTGCCAGCAGCTTACTCCGGGACAGGGGCTCCAACTATGGCTACACCTTC.

The rearrangement links TRBV30 to TRBJ2-7; 7 nucleotides line up with TRBD1. Germline assignment: CDR1 GTSNPN and CDR2 SVGIG (reference sequence). The V and J ends lost 3 bases and 5 bases, in that order; junction bases with no gene match: 13. There are 15 residues in the CDR3. For the CDR3, the DNA is TGTGCCTGGAGACCTCCGTTACTAGGGGGCCACGAGCAGTACTTC. It yields the protein CAWRPPLLGGHEQYF.

V gene TRBV13 combines with J gene TRBJ2-1; 7 bases match TRBD1. The germline CDR1 and CDR2 sequences are PRHDT and FYEKMQ (reference sequence). V shed 3 bases and J 8 bases; nucleotides not matched to a gene: 7. The CDR3 length is 14 residues. CDR3 in DNA: TGTGCCAGCAGCTTCGACAGGGTGAGCCATGAGCAGTTCTTC. This codes for CASSFDRVSHEQFF. Full variable domain (rest looked up from reference TRBV13 and TRBJ2-1): AAGVIQSPRHLIKEKRETATLKCYPIPRHDTVYWYQQGPGQDPQFLISFYEKMQSDKGSIPDRFSAQQFSDYHSELNMSSLELGDSALYFCASSFDRVSHEQFFGPGTRLTVL.

CDR3 residues: CASSLTGTSSGNTIYF. DNA of the CDR3: TGTGCCAGCAGTCTCACGGGGACAAGCTCTGGAAACACCATATATTTT. The chain links TRBV27 to TRBJ1-3; D possibly corresponds to TRBD1 (6 bases). CDR1 is MNHEY and CDR2 is SMNVEV in the germline V gene (reference sequence). V lost 5 bases and J lost 0, with 14 bases in between. There are 16 residues in the CDR3.

This sequence joins TRBV20-1 and TRBJ2-7; 8 bases are a match to TRBD2. This CDR3 is 18 amino acids long. V was clipped by 3 bases and J by 4 bases; unmatched bases: 20. Germline values: CDR1 DFQATT, CDR2 SNEGSKA (reference sequence). The DNA for the CDR3 is TGCAGTGCTAGTTTTCGTCCTCCTAGCGGGTCCCGAAAGTACGAGCAGTACTTC. This translates into CSASFRPPSGSRKYEQYF.

A few counts support this clone. The rearrangement uses TRBV29-1 and TRBJ1-2; D is undetermined. The CDR3 covers 10 residues. V lost 7 bases to trimming and J lost 4 bases, with 7 bases between them. In germline, CDR1 is SQVTM, CDR2 ANQGSEA. CDR3 bases: TGCAGCGCCCTATTCTATGGCTACACCTTC. It yields the protein CSALFYGYTF.

This sequence joins TRBV19 and TRBJ1-2; tentatively, D is TRBD1 (5 bases). Looked up from germline, CDR1 is LNHDA and CDR2 is SQIVND (reference sequence). Trimming cost V 4 bases and J 2 bases, with 14 bases left between them. The length of the CDR3 is 15 residues. The CDR3 DNA follows: TGTGCCAGTAGTACCTCGGCAGGGTCAAACTATGGCTACACCTTC. Amino acid sequence: CASSTSAGSNYGYTF.